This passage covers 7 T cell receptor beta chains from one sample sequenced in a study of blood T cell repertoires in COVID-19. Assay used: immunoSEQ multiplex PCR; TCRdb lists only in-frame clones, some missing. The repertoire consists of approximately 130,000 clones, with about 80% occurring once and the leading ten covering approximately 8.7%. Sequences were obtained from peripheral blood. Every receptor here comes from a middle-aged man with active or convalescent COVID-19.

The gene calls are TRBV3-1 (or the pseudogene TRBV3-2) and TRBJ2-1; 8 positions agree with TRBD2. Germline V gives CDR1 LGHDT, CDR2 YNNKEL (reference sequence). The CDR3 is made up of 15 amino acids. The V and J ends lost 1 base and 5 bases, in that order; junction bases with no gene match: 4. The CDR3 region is CASSQAGGQNNEQFF. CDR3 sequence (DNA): TGTGCCAGCAGCCAAGCGGGGGGGCAGAACAATGAGCAGTTCTTC.

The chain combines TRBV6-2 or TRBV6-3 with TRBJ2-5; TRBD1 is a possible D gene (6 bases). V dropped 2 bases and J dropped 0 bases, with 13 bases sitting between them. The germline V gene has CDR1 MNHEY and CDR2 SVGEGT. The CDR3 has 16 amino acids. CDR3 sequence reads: CASSYGGRGNQETQYF. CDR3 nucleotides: TGTGCCAGCAGTTACGGCGGCAGGGGCAACCAAGAGACCCAGTACTTC.

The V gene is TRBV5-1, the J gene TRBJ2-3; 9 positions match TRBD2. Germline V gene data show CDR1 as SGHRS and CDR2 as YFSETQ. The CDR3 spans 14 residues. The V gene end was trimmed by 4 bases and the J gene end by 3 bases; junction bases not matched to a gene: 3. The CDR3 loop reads CASSPSGVTDTQYF. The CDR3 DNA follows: TGCGCCAGCAGCCCTAGCGGGGTTACAGATACGCAGTATTTT.

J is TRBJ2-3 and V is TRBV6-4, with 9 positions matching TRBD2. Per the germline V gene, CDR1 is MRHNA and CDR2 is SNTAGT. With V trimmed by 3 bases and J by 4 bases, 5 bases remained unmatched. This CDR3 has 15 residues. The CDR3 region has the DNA TGTGCCAGCAGTGAGCGCGGGGGGGCCCCAGATACGCAGTATTTT. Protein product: CASSERGGAPDTQYF.

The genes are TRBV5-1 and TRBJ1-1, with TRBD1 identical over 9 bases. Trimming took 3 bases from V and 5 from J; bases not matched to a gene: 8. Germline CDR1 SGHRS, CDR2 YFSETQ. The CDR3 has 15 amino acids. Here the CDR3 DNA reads TGCGCCAGCAGCTCATTACAGGGGGCAGAGACTGAAGCTTTCTTT. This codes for CASSSLQGAETEAFF.

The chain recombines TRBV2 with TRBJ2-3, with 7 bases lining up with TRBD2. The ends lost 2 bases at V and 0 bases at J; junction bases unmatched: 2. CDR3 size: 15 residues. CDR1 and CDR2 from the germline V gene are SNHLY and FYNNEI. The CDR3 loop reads CASSELRGSTDTQYF. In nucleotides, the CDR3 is TGTGCCAGCAGTGAATTGCGGGGGAGCACAGATACGCAGTATTTT.

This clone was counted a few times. CDR3 sequence (DNA): TGTGCCAGCAGCTTAGAAGGCGGGGGCGCATACGAGCAGTACTTC. Its translation is CASSLEGGGAYEQYF. This sequence joins TRBV7-2 and TRBJ2-7; possible D gene TRBD2, 7 bases. CDR3 length: 15 residues. The V gene lost 1 base and the J gene lost 4 bases, with 14 bases spanning the gap. Germline CDR1 is SGHTA and CDR2 is FQGNSA.